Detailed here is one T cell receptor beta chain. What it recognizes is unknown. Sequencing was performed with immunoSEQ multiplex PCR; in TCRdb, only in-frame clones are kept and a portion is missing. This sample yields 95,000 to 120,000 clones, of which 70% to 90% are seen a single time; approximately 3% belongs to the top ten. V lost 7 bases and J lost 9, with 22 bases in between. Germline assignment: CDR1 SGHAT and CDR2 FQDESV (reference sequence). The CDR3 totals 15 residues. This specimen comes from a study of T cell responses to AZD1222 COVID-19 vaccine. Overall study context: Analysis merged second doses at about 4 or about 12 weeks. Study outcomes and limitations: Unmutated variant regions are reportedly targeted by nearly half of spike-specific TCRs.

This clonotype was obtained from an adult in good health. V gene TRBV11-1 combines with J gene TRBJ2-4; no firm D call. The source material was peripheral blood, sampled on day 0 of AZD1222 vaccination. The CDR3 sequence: CASTHPADAVGIQYF. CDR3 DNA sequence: TGTGCCAGCACCCATCCGGCCGACGCCGTCGGCATTCAGTACTTC. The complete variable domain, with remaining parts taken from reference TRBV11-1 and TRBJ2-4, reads EAEVAQSPRYKITEKSQAVAFWCDPISGHATLYWYRQILGQGPELLVQFQDESVVDDSQLPKDRFSAERLKGVDSTLKIQPAELGDSAMYLCASTHPADAVGIQYFGAGTRLSVL.